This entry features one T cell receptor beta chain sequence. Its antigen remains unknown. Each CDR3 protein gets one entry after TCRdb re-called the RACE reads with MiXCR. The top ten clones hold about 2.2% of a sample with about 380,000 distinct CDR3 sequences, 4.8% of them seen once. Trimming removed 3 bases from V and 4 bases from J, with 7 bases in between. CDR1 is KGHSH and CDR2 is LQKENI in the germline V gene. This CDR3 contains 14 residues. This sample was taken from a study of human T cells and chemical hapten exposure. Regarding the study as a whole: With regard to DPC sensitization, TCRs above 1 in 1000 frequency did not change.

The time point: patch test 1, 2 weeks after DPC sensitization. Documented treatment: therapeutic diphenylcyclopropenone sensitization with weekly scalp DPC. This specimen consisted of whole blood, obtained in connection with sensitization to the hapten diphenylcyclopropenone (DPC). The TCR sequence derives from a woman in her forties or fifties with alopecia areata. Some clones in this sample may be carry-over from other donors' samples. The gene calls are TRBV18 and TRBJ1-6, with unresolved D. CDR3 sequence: CASSPGEYNSPLHF. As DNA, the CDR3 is TGTGCCAGCTCACCGGGAGAGTATAATTCACCCCTCCACTTT.